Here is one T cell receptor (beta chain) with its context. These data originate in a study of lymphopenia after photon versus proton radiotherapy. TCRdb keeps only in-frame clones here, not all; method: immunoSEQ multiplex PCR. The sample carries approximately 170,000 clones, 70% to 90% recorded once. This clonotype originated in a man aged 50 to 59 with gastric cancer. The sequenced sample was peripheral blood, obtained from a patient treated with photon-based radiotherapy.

The CDR3 sequence: CASSLYSPPYEQYF. CDR3 nucleotides: TGTGCCAGCAGCTTATACAGCCCACCCTACGAGCAGTACTTC. The chain combines TRBV7-9 with TRBJ2-7; D is unresolved. Germline CDR1 SEHNR, CDR2 FQNEAQ (reference sequence). V lost 2 bases and J 2 bases, leaving 10 bases between the germline ends. The length of the CDR3 is 14 residues.